The 30 T cell receptor beta chains below come from one sample, sequenced in a study of patients and donors after allogeneic stem cell transplantation (TCRdb year 2020). Library preparation was by RT-PCR. Sequenced on a NextSeq 550. TCRdb trimmed public reads at Q25 via fastp, called clones via MiXCR and kept in-frame beta chains. CDR3 protein sequences are deduplicated, and each keeps its most common genes and DNA. The sample has under 200,000 distinct CDR3 sequences on record, nearly 25% of them singletons. The top ten clonotypes cover roughly 26% of the sample. Sequenced: blood, either unsorted or a sorted T cell fraction (not recorded which). These receptors were collected from a human donor who was either an allogeneic HSCT recipient or a stem cell or donor lymphocyte infusion donor (not recorded which). It is not recorded whose cells these are; they may come from a transplant donor.

V usage is TRBV7-9 and J usage is TRBJ2-5; 11 nucleotides line up with TRBD2. Trimming cost V 5 bases and J 2 bases; bases outside gene matches: 13. CDR3 length equals 18 residues. Germline CDR1 reads SEHNR; CDR2 reads FQNEAQ (reference sequence). The CDR3 DNA reads TGTGCCAGCAGCGCCCGTCCTATACTAGCGGGGGATCAAGAGACCCAGTACTTC. Protein: CASSARPILAGDQETQYF.

This clonotype was picked up a small number of times. The chain employs TRBV27 and TRBJ2-7; TRBD1 matches 9 bases. Germline assignment: CDR1 MNHEY and CDR2 SMNVEV (reference sequence). CDR3 length equals 14 residues. V gave up 5 bases and J gave up 3 bases; unmatched junction bases: 5. This CDR3 is CASSTGTGIYEQYF. The CDR3 DNA follows: TGTGCCAGCAGTACCGGGACAGGGATCTACGAGCAGTACTTC.

The J gene is TRBJ2-1, the V gene TRBV7-9; 11 positions agree with TRBD2. This CDR3 region has 15 residues. Germline V CDR1 and CDR2: SEHNR, FQNEAQ (reference sequence). The V segment lost 7 bases and the J segment 8 bases; nucleotides outside the gene matches: 10. CDR3 nucleotide sequence: TGTGCCAGCACCGAAGACACTAGCGGGAGCCATGAGCAGTTCTTC. Translated: CASTEDTSGSHEQFF.

The rearrangement uses TRBV12-3 or TRBV12-4 and TRBJ2-5; either TRBD1 or TRBD2 may fit D (5 bases each). Trimming removed 3 bases from V and 5 bases from J, with 10 bases in between. CDR3 length: 13 amino acids. CDR3 nucleotide sequence: TGTGCCAGCAGTTTTCAGGGACGGGAGACCCAGTACTTC. Encoded protein: CASSFQGRETQYF.

This clonotype has more than one count but fewer than ten. The chain employs TRBV7-9 and TRBJ1-3; D is possibly TRBD1 (5 bases). The CDR3 has 18 residues. The germline V and J ends were trimmed by 5 bases and 0 bases, with 20 bases remaining between them. Germline assignment: CDR1 SEHNR and CDR2 FQNEAQ (reference sequence). DNA for the CDR3: TGTGCCAGCAGCCCACTCTATGTGACAGCGATCTCTGGAAACACCATATATTTT. Encoded protein: CASSPLYVTAISGNTIYF.

This clonotype was seen more than once but under ten times. This sequence joins TRBV5-1 and TRBJ1-1; weak D call: TRBD1 (5 bases). The CDR3 covers 15 residues. V lost 2 bases and J 5 bases, leaving 16 bases between the germline ends. Germline V gene data show CDR1 as SGHRS and CDR2 as YFSETQ. The chain's CDR3 is CASSLSLGEQTEAFF. In DNA form, the CDR3 reads TGCGCCAGCAGCTTATCGCTGGGGGAACAGACTGAAGCTTTCTTT.

The V call is TRBV12-3 or TRBV12-4, the J call TRBJ2-1; 10 bases are a match to TRBD2. The CDR3 runs to 13 residues. V was clipped by 6 bases and J by 8 bases; unmatched bases: 4. CDR3 sequence: CASRLAGSHEQFF. The CDR3 DNA reads TGTGCCAGCAGACTAGCGGGATCCCATGAGCAGTTCTTC.

V usage is TRBV29-1 and J usage is TRBJ2-3; 10 bases fit TRBD2. The CDR3 is 19 amino acids. V was pared by 3 bases and J by 2 bases, with 17 bases of the junction left unmatched. CDR1 is SQVTM, CDR2 ANQGSEA, per germline. This CDR3 is CSVEGKGAVLAGITDTQYF. The CDR3 region has the DNA TGCAGCGTTGAGGGGAAGGGGGCCGTACTAGCGGGGATCACAGATACGCAGTATTTT.

The genes are TRBV19 and TRBJ2-3, with TRBD1 identical over 10 bases. The J segment lost 1 base and the V segment lost 3 bases, leaving 4 bases of the junction unmatched. The CDR3 extends over 16 amino acids. Germline V lookup: CDR1 LNHDA, CDR2 SQIVND (reference sequence). Here the CDR3 DNA reads TGTGCCAGTAGTATTGACAGGGGGCTTGGCACAGATACGCAGTATTTT. This encodes CASSIDRGLGTDTQYF.

J is TRBJ2-5 and V is TRBV7-9; tentatively, D is TRBD1 (6 bases). The CDR3 totals 15 residues. V gave up 5 bases and J gave up 5 bases, with 18 bases separating them. CDR1 is SEHNR, CDR2 FQNEAQ, per germline (reference sequence). The CDR3 region is CASSPERTVEETQYF. The CDR3 coding sequence is TGTGCCAGCAGCCCCGAGAGGACAGTCGAGGAGACCCAGTACTTC.

This clonotype was found many times. The chain recombines TRBV12-3 or TRBV12-4 with TRBJ1-2; TRBD1 aligns across 8 bases. After removal of 6 bases from V and 5 bases from J, the junction contained 11 bases not matched to a gene. The CDR3 runs to 15 residues. CDR3: CASSFTGQGPYGYTF. The CDR3 DNA is TGTGCCAGCAGCTTTACCGGACAGGGACCATATGGCTACACCTTC.

The rearrangement joins TRBV5-5 to TRBJ2-3, with 7 bases matching TRBD2. The CDR3 has 17 residues. CDR1 is SGHKS and CDR2 is YYEKEE in the germline V gene (reference sequence). V shed 2 bases and J 6 bases; nucleotides not matched to a gene: 15. This CDR3 reads CASSFNGPAGFSDTQYF. The CDR3 DNA sequence: TGTGCCAGCAGCTTCAACGGGCCAGCGGGGTTTTCCGATACGCAGTATTTT.

A few counts support this clonotype. V is TRBV12-3 or TRBV12-4 and J is TRBJ1-5, with 7 bases aligning to TRBD1. The CDR3 loop spans 14 amino acids. V shed 6 bases, J shed 4 bases, and the junction held 6 bases outside the gene matches. CDR3 DNA sequence: TGTGCCAGCAGGGGTACAGGGGCTAATCAGCCCCAGCATTTT. It yields the protein CASRGTGANQPQHF.

The genes are TRBV9 and TRBJ1-4; the match to TRBD1 covers 9 bases. The junction had 11 bases not matched to a gene; V was cut back by 7 bases and J by 7 bases. This CDR3 has 15 residues. Germline V gene sequence: CDR1 SGDLS, CDR2 YYNGEE. The CDR3 sequence is CASAFGDRETEKLFF. The CDR3, as DNA: TGTGCCAGCGCCTTTGGGGACAGGGAGACTGAAAAACTGTTTTTT.

This clonotype was observed a few times. The chain carries TRBV11-2 and TRBJ2-1; D gene uncertain. CDR1 and CDR2 (germline): SGHAT, FQNNGV. Trimming pared 6 bases from V and 0 bases from J, leaving 15 bases between. CDR3 length: 16 amino acids. Written as DNA, the CDR3 is TGTGCCAGCAGACCAATAAAAGGGTACTCCTACAATGAGCAGTTCTTC. This sequence encodes CASRPIKGYSYNEQFF. The full variable domain, its missing parts supplied by reference TRBV11-2 and TRBJ2-1, is EAGVAQSPRYKIIEKRQSVAFWCNPISGHATLYWYQQILGQGPKLLIQFQNNGVVDDSQLPKDRFSAERLKGVDSTLKIQPAKLEDSAVYLCASRPIKGYSYNEQFFGPGTRLTVL.

The rearrangement uses TRBV7-9 and TRBJ1-2; no clear D. V was cut by 5 bases and J by 8 bases, with 12 bases left in between. The CDR3 consists of 12 residues. CDR1 is SEHNR and CDR2 is FQNEAQ in the germline V gene (reference sequence). CDR3 protein: CASSPTPQGYTF. For the CDR3, the DNA is TGTGCCAGCAGCCCTACCCCACAGGGCTACACCTTC.

This clonotype was counted a few times. This rearrangement joins TRBV6-1 to TRBJ1-6, with a weak D call TRBD1 (6 bases). Germline CDR1 is MNHNS and CDR2 is SASEGT. The ends were cut back, 1 base at V and 9 bases at J, with 7 bases in the middle. The CDR3 has 13 residues. The CDR3 sequence is CASSEGQVSPLHF. CDR3 bases: TGTGCCAGCAGTGAAGGACAGGTTTCACCCCTCCACTTT.

This clonotype has only a few counts. The chain carries TRBV10-3 and TRBJ2-7; 9 bases line up with TRBD1. V gave up 10 bases and J gave up 0 bases; unmatched junction bases: 7. There are 14 residues in the CDR3. Germline assignment: CDR1 ENHRY and CDR2 SYGVKD. This chain's CDR3 is CATSLGQGSYEQYF. The CDR3 region has the DNA TGTGCCACCAGCTTGGGACAGGGCTCCTACGAGCAGTACTTC.

This clonotype occurred many times. The rearrangement links TRBV5-1 to TRBJ1-1, with TRBD1 as a possible D gene (5 bases). The CDR3 consists of 15 residues. Trimming shortened V by 2 bases and J by 5 bases, and 16 bases separated the two germline ends. From germline, CDR1 is SGHRS and CDR2 YFSETQ. The CDR3 DNA is TGCGCCAGCAGCTTCCGAGGGACGGTGGAGACTGAAGCTTTCTTT. Translating it yields CASSFRGTVETEAFF.

J is TRBJ2-7 and V is TRBV12-3 or TRBV12-4; 7 bases match TRBD1. Losses at the gene ends were 2 bases for V and 5 bases for J; bases not matched to a gene: 6. This CDR3 spans 14 amino acids. The CDR3 nucleotides read TGTGCCAGCAGTTTAAGTCACAGGGGCGACGAGCAGTACTTC. Protein sequence: CASSLSHRGDEQYF.

This chain joins TRBV5-1 and TRBJ2-3; either TRBD1 or TRBD2 may supply D (5 bases each). The CDR3 consists of 14 residues. Germline CDR1 is SGHRS and CDR2 is YFSETQ. V shed 4 bases and J shed 3 bases, with 12 bases lying between them. In nucleotides, the CDR3 is TGCGCCAGCAGCCCGAGGGGACGAACAGATACGCAGTATTTT. Its protein product is CASSPRGRTDTQYF.

J is TRBJ1-1 and V is TRBV20-1; perhaps TRBD1 as D (5 bases). Germline V gene data show CDR1 as DFQATT and CDR2 as SNEGSKA (reference sequence). This CDR3 is 13 amino acids long. Trimming shortened V by 4 bases and J by 1 base, and 10 bases separated the two germline ends. CDR3 region: CSAIRERNTEAFF. The CDR3, as DNA: TGCAGTGCTATCAGGGAAAGGAACACTGAAGCTTTCTTT.

CDR3 in DNA: TGTGCCAGCAGCACCGCTTGGGGTAGCGGGGGGACCACAGATACGCAGTATTTT. Amino acid sequence: CASSTAWGSGGTTDTQYF. V usage is TRBV5-5 and J usage is TRBJ2-3; 10 bases map to TRBD2. Per germline, CDR1 SGHKS and CDR2 YYEKEE (reference sequence). This CDR3 spans 18 amino acids. Unmatched junction bases numbered 13, after V lost 4 bases and J lost 2 bases.

This clonotype has just a few counts. This chain joins TRBV9 and TRBJ1-3; a possible D gene is TRBD1 (6 bases). The V end lost 0 bases, the J end lost 1 base, and 23 bases lay between the germline ends. Germline V gene data show CDR1 as SGDLS and CDR2 as YYNGEE. The CDR3 contains 20 residues. For the CDR3, the DNA is TGTGCCAGCAGCGTAGGAGCTCCTGGGGCAGGGGCCCCTTCTGGAAACACCATATATTTT. As protein: CASSVGAPGAGAPSGNTIYF.

The chain links TRBV5-4 to TRBJ2-2, with 12 bases aligning to TRBD1. J was trimmed by 7 bases and V by 3 bases; bases with no gene match: 10. Per germline, CDR1 SGHNT and CDR2 YYREEE (reference sequence). The CDR3 totals 17 residues. CDR3: CASSSKVGQGAIGELFF. The CDR3 DNA sequence: TGTGCCAGCAGCTCGAAAGTGGGACAGGGGGCAATCGGGGAGCTGTTTTTT.

The sample holds a few counts of this clonotype. The CDR3 region is CSVLPGQTYEQYF. The CDR3 coding sequence is TGCAGTGTCTTGCCGGGACAGACCTACGAGCAGTACTTC. The V call is TRBV20-1, the J call TRBJ2-7; 7 bases match TRBD1. V lost 7 bases, J lost 2 bases, and 8 bases stayed unmatched. The germline V gene encodes CDR1 DFQATT and CDR2 SNEGSKA (reference sequence). The CDR3 contains 13 residues.

The gene calls are TRBV5-1 and TRBJ2-1, with D maybe TRBD1 (6 bases). This CDR3 is 15 amino acids long. From germline, CDR1 is SGHRS and CDR2 YFSETQ. The germline V and J ends were trimmed by 0 bases and 5 bases, with 12 bases remaining between them. The CDR3 region is CASSLEAGANNEQFF. The CDR3 bases are TGCGCCAGCAGCTTGGAGGCAGGGGCGAACAATGAGCAGTTCTTC.

Concerning this clonotype: This could be a read error, since a much larger clone is one nucleotide away. The chain carries TRBV6-1 and TRBJ2-1; D gene uncertain. This CDR3 contains 10 residues. V lost 6 bases and J 3 bases, leaving 0 bases between the germline ends. Per germline, CDR1 MNHNS and CDR2 SASEGT. As DNA, the CDR3 is TGTGCCAGCAGCTACAATGAGCAGTTCTTC. Translated, it gives CASSYNEQFF.

This clonotype has a handful of counts. The chain carries TRBV6-5 and TRBJ2-5, with 7 bases lining up with TRBD1. Germline V gene lookup returns CDR1 MNHEY and CDR2 SVGAGI. The CDR3 covers 15 residues. V lost 0 bases, J lost 1 base, and 2 bases stayed unmatched. The CDR3 DNA reads TGTGCCAGCAGTTACTCGGACAGGTCCCAAGAGACCCAGTACTTC. Its translation is CASSYSDRSQETQYF.

V gene TRBV11-2 combines with J gene TRBJ1-2; 8 bases match TRBD1. The trim removed 5 bases at V and 4 bases at J, leaving 9 bases unmatched. The CDR3 extends over 15 amino acids. Per the germline V gene, CDR1 is SGHAT and CDR2 is FQNNGV. CDR3 residues: CASSTPRTGIYGYTF. CDR3 in DNA: TGTGCCAGCAGCACCCCCCGGACAGGGATCTATGGCTACACCTTC.